Listed below are T cell receptor beta chains from one sample, sequenced in a study of T-cell reconstitution after alpha-beta-depleted transplantation in children. One entry per CDR3 protein, called by TCRdb with MiXCR from the PCR reads. The sample yields about 580,000 distinct CDR3 sequences, more than 20% seen once. Sequencing was performed on PBMCs, mostly from graft donor cells, taken 360 days after TCRalphabeta/CD19-depleted stem cell transplant. The receptors here all came from a boy in the first two years of life who had a stem cell transplant for acute myeloid leukemia, so the T cells may come from the graft donor. The CDR3 runs from the conserved cysteine through the conserved F or W. D genes are given only for firm matches. Some rows mark clone size as missing; the rest say once, few, many or name a class of expanded clone.

TRBD1	TRBV5-6	TRBJ2-3	few	TGTGCCAGCAGGACCTACAGGGGTCCCCCTAGCACAGATACGCAGTATTTT	CASRTYRGPPSTDTQYF
NA	TRBV12-3/TRBV12-4	TRBJ2-7	few	TGTGCCAGCAGTTTGGCGGGCCCAAGCTCCTACGAGCAGTACTTC	CASSLAGPSSYEQYF
NA	TRBV7-9	TRBJ1-5	NA	TGTGCCAGCAGCTTAATCGCACCAGGGCAGCCCCAGCATTTT	CASSLIAPGQPQHF
NA	TRBV11-2	TRBJ2-2	NA	TGTGCCAGCAGCTTAGGGGGTTTCGGGGAGCTGTTTTTT	CASSLGGFGELFF
TRBD2	TRBV28	TRBJ2-1	NA	TGTGCCAGCAGCATTGCGGGACTAGCTTCCTCCTACAATGAGCAGTTCTTC	CASSIAGLASSYNEQFF
TRBD1	TRBV15	TRBJ2-1	many	TGTGCCACCAGCAGAGACCCGACAGGGATCAATGAGCAGTTCTTC	CATSRDPTGINEQFF
NA	TRBV21-1	TRBJ2-3	once	TGTGCCAGCAGCACAGCGGGACAATGCACAGATACGCAGTATTTT	CASSTAGQCTDTQYF
NA	TRBV10-3	TRBJ2-3	few	TGTGCCATTCTCAGCCGGGGGACTTCAGATACGCAGTATTTT	CAILSRGTSDTQYF
NA	TRBV6-2/TRBV6-3	TRBJ1-1	NA	TGTGCCAGCACCGACACCCCAGGTACCCCTGAAGCTTTCTTT	CASTDTPGTPEAFF
TRBD2	TRBV6-5	TRBJ2-1	many	TGTGCCAGCAGTTCCCCCTGGACTAGGAAGTTCTTC	CASSSPWTRKFF
NA	TRBV7-6	TRBJ2-7	few	TGTGCCAGCAGCCCCACGGGGTGGTACGAGCAGTACTTC	CASSPTGWYEQYF
NA	TRBV20-1	TRBJ1-4	many	TGCAGTGCTAGCAGAGCAACTAATGAAAAACTGTTTTTT	CSASRATNEKLFF
TRBD2	TRBV7-2	TRBJ2-3	few	TGTGCCAGCAGCTTAGTTGATCGGGGGGGCACAGATACGCAGTATTTT	CASSLVDRGGTDTQYF
NA	TRBV28	TRBJ1-4	few	TGTGCCAGCAGCGAGAGGGAAAAACTGTTTTTT	CASSEREKLFF
NA	TRBV20-1	TRBJ2-5	many	TGCAGTGCTAGAGATCGGGGTAAAGAGACCCAGTACTTC	CSARDRGKETQYF
NA	TRBV7-2	TRBJ2-7	few	TGTGCCAGCAGCTCCCAACCCCGGGGTCCCCAGTACTTC	CASSSQPRGPQYF
TRBD1	TRBV12-3/TRBV12-4	TRBJ2-2	few	TGTGCCAGCTCCTTCGGGCAGGGACAGACCGGGGAGCTGTTTTTT	CASSFGQGQTGELFF
NA	TRBV18	TRBJ2-1	once	TGTGCCAGCTCACCACCGTTTTTGGGGCACTACAATGAGCAGTTCTTC	CASSPPFLGHYNEQFF
NA	TRBV12-3/TRBV12-4	TRBJ1-1	NA	TGTGCCAGCAGTTTAAAAGGGTTAGGGACTGAAGCTTTCTTT	CASSLKGLGTEAFF
TRBD1	TRBV10-3	TRBJ1-1	NA	TGTGCCATCAGGGACAGGGGCGATACTGAAGCTTTCTTT	CAIRDRGDTEAFF